Below are 25 T cell receptor beta chains sequenced from a single sample in a study of OX40 agonist ivuxolimab in advanced cancers. The assay was immunoSEQ multiplex PCR, and TCRdb's table has in-frame clones only and misses some. The table lists 66,000 or so clones, around 85% of them singletons, with about 4.1% in the top ten. The source material was CD4+ or CD8+ T cells sorted from blood, sampled in a trial of the OX40 agonist ivuxolimab. The receptor source for this set is an adult with an advanced solid tumor such as melanoma, head and neck, liver or kidney cancer.

The chain is built from TRBV18 and TRBJ1-5; no definite D call. Trimming cost V 1 base and J 7 bases, with 8 bases left between them. This CDR3 spans 13 amino acids. Germline V gene lookup returns CDR1 KGHSH and CDR2 LQKENI. The chain's CDR3 is CASSPQGSQPQHF. The CDR3 nucleotides read TGTGCCAGCTCACCACAGGGTTCGCAGCCCCAGCATTTT.

This clone has just a few counts. The chain employs TRBV27 and TRBJ1-4, with a weak D call TRBD1 (5 bases). The CDR3 length is 16 residues. V was shortened by 4 bases and J by 8 bases, with 20 bases between the two germline ends. Germline-derived CDR1 and CDR2 are MNHEY and SMNVEV (reference sequence). DNA of the CDR3: TGTGCCAGCAGTTCTTTAACAGGACGTCTAAGCGAAAAACTGTTTTTT. It is translated as CASSSLTGRLSEKLFF.

This chain links TRBV5-4 with TRBJ2-7; D unclear. This CDR3 contains 14 residues. V lost 1 base to trimming and J lost 2 bases, with 10 bases between them. Germline V CDR1 and CDR2: SGHNT, YYREEE (reference sequence). CDR3 sequence: CASSLKGPAYEQYF. The CDR3 DNA follows: TGTGCCAGCAGCTTGAAGGGTCCTGCCTACGAGCAGTACTTC.

This clone has more than one count but fewer than ten. This rearrangement joins TRBV30 to TRBJ1-5; TRBD1 is a possible D gene (6 bases). This CDR3 has 15 residues. The germline gives CDR1 GTSNPN, CDR2 SVGIG (reference sequence). V was shortened by 4 bases and J by 2 bases, with 15 bases between the two germline ends. The CDR3 here is CAWNQQGFGNQPQHF. CDR3 DNA: TGTGCCTGGAATCAACAGGGATTCGGCAATCAGCCCCAGCATTTT.

The V gene is TRBV5-1, the J gene TRBJ2-7, with a possible D match to TRBD1 (6 bases). Trimming removed 0 bases from V and 4 bases from J, with 11 bases in between. The CDR3 extends over 14 amino acids. Germline assignment: CDR1 SGHRS and CDR2 YFSETQ. This CDR3 reads CASSLGQVRYEQYF. Here the CDR3 DNA reads TGCGCCAGCAGCTTGGGACAGGTTCGTTACGAGCAGTACTTC.

The chain carries TRBV7-6 and TRBJ1-5, with TRBD1 matching over 8 bases. V was pared by 0 bases and J by 6 bases, with 7 bases of the junction left unmatched. Germline values: CDR1 SGHVS, CDR2 FNYEAQ. The CDR3 sequence is 16 residues long. The CDR3 here is CASSLAVSGGGQPQHF. The CDR3 nucleotides read TGTGCCAGCAGCTTAGCGGTATCAGGGGGCGGTCAGCCCCAGCATTTT.

The rearrangement joins TRBV6-5 to TRBJ2-5, with TRBD1 matching 7 bases. The J segment lost 5 bases and the V segment lost 4 bases, leaving 7 bases of the junction unmatched. The germline CDR1 and CDR2 sequences are MNHEY and SVGAGI. The CDR3 has 14 amino acids. CDR3 in amino acids: CASSSGTARETQYF. The DNA for the CDR3 is TGTGCCAGCAGTTCCGGGACAGCTAGGGAGACCCAGTACTTC.

This clone has a single count. V is TRBV18 and J is TRBJ1-1, with D perhaps matching TRBD1 (5 bases). The CDR3 is 13 amino acids. CDR1 and CDR2 from the germline V gene are KGHSH and LQKENI. V was shortened by 4 bases and J by 1 base, with 7 bases between the two germline ends. The chain's CDR3 is CASSRTGNTEAFF. The CDR3 DNA reads TGTGCCAGCTCACGAACAGGGAACACTGAAGCTTTCTTT.

The rearrangement uses TRBV19 and TRBJ1-1; D is perhaps TRBD1 (5 bases). The CDR3 is 12 residues long. Germline V gene lookup returns CDR1 LNHDA and CDR2 SQIVND (reference sequence). Trimming cost V 6 bases and J 3 bases, with 8 bases left between them. The CDR3 bases are TGTGCCAGTAGGCAAGGGGACACTGAAGCTTTCTTT. Translating it yields CASRQGDTEAFF.

The chain is built from TRBV5-1 and TRBJ2-3, with 8 positions matching TRBD2. CDR1 is SGHRS, CDR2 YFSETQ, per germline. The trim removed 3 bases at V and 2 bases at J, leaving 14 bases unmatched. This CDR3 has 18 residues. CDR3 residues: CASSSLGRGVTYTDTQYF. CDR3 in DNA: TGCGCCAGCAGCTCCCTGGGGCGGGGGGTTACCTACACAGATACGCAGTATTTT.

This chain links TRBV6-1 with TRBJ1-2; perhaps TRBD1 as D (6 bases). CDR1 MNHNS and CDR2 SASEGT come from the germline V gene. This CDR3 has 13 amino acids. Trimming took 7 bases from V and 5 from J, leaving 14 bases between them. This chain's CDR3 is CASNQGIGYGYTF. The CDR3 DNA reads TGTGCCAGCAATCAGGGGATTGGGTATGGCTACACCTTC.

The CDR3, as DNA: TGTGCCAGCAGTTTAGGACAGGGCCCCGGGGAGCTGTTTTTT. This encodes CASSLGQGPGELFF. The chain couples TRBV28 to TRBJ2-2, with 8 bases aligning to TRBD1. J was trimmed by 6 bases and V by 2 bases; bases with no gene match: 2. Germline assignment: CDR1 MDHEN and CDR2 SYDVKM. CDR3 length: 14 amino acids.

The J gene is TRBJ1-3, the V gene TRBV5-1; D is uncertain. The ends were cut back, 4 bases at V and 0 bases at J, with 8 bases in the middle. In germline, CDR1 is SGHRS, CDR2 YFSETQ. The CDR3 has 14 amino acids. CDR3 sequence: CASSHSSSGNTIYF. The CDR3 nucleotides are TGCGCCAGCAGCCACTCCAGCTCTGGAAACACCATATATTTT.

This clone was picked up a small number of times. The chain combines TRBV7-2 with TRBJ2-2; 10 nucleotides match TRBD2. Germline CDR1 SGHTA, CDR2 FQGNSA. Losses at the gene ends were 6 bases for V and 5 bases for J; bases not matched to a gene: 6. This CDR3 spans 15 amino acids. Written as DNA, the CDR3 is TGTGCCAGCAGTCGTACTAGCGGGGAGACCGGGGAGCTGTTTTTT. This sequence encodes CASSRTSGETGELFF.

The rearrangement joins TRBV5-1 to TRBJ1-5; D ambiguous. Trimming shortened V by 0 bases and J by 4 bases, and 11 bases separated the two germline ends. Germline V gives CDR1 SGHRS, CDR2 YFSETQ. CDR3 length: 15 residues. The CDR3 reads CASSLEGGRNQPQHF. The CDR3, as DNA: TGCGCCAGCAGCTTGGAAGGTGGGCGGAATCAGCCCCAGCATTTT. Drawing the rest from reference TRBV5-1 and TRBJ1-5, the complete variable domain is KAGVTQTPRYLIKTRGQQVTLSCSPISGHRSVSWYQQTPGQGLQFLFEYFSETQRNKGNFPGRFSGRQFSNSRSEMNVSTLELGDSALYLCASSLEGGRNQPQHFGDGTRLSIL.

The V gene is TRBV7-3, the J gene TRBJ2-5; D is possibly TRBD2 (5 bases). This CDR3 is built from 13 residues. Germline V lookup: CDR1 SGHTA, CDR2 FQGTGA. V dropped 1 base and J dropped 6 bases, with 9 bases sitting between them. CDR3 bases: TGTGCCAGCAGCTTAAACGGGGAAAAGACCCAGTACTTC. Translation: CASSLNGEKTQYF. Complete variable domain (other parts from reference TRBV7-3 and TRBJ2-5): GAGVSQTPSNKVTEKGKYVELRCDPISGHTALYWYRQSLGQGPEFLIYFQGTGAADDSGLPNDRFFAVRPEGSVSTLKIQRTERGDSAVYLCASSLNGEKTQYFGPGTRLLVL.

The J gene is TRBJ2-4, the V gene TRBV7-9; 12 positions match TRBD1. Losses at the gene ends were 4 bases for V and 6 bases for J; bases not matched to a gene: 13. CDR3 size: 18 residues. Germline-derived CDR1 and CDR2 are SEHNR and FQNEAQ (reference sequence). The CDR3 protein is CASSWVGTGGNRRNIQYF. The CDR3 DNA sequence: TGTGCCAGCAGCTGGGTCGGGACAGGGGGCAATAGACGAAACATTCAGTACTTC. The full variable domain, with the rest looked up from reference TRBV7-9 and TRBJ2-4, is DTGVSQNPRHKITKRGQNVTFRCDPISEHNRLYWYRQTLGQGPEFLTYFQNEAQLEKSRLLSDRFSAERPKGSFSTLEIQRTEQGDSAMYLCASSWVGTGGNRRNIQYFGAGTRLSVL.

This chain connects TRBV5-1 to TRBJ2-2; D perhaps matches TRBD2 (5 bases). The germline V gene has CDR1 SGHRS and CDR2 YFSETQ. Trimming left V 3 bases short and J 0 bases short, with 12 bases between. This CDR3 contains 16 residues. The DNA of the CDR3 is TGCGCCAGCAGCTCGAGGGCCTCGTCGAACACCGGGGAGCTGTTTTTT. Protein product: CASSSRASSNTGELFF.

The chain combines TRBV6-5 with TRBJ1-6; possibly TRBD1 for D (5 bases). Germline loops: CDR1 MNHEY, CDR2 SVGAGI. The CDR3 has 13 amino acids. With 5 bases removed from V and 10 bases from J, the gap between germline ends came to 12 bases. The CDR3 DNA reads TGTGCCAGCAGTACCCAGGGTTTCTCACCCCTCCACTTT. It is translated as CASSTQGFSPLHF.

The chain carries TRBV13 and TRBJ2-2; 12 nucleotides agree with TRBD2. Germline trimming cut 0 bases from V and 4 bases from J; bases unmatched to any gene: 12. The CDR3 runs to 20 residues. Germline CDR1 and CDR2: PRHDT and FYEKMQ (reference sequence). CDR3 region: CASSLGRRLAGVGGTGELFF. For the CDR3, the DNA is TGTGCCAGCAGCTTAGGCCGGAGACTAGCGGGAGTAGGAGGCACCGGGGAGCTGTTTTTT.

CDR3 in amino acids: CASSLYGGGGYPQHF. CDR3 sequence (DNA): TGTGCCAGCAGCCTATATGGGGGGGGAGGATATCCCCAGCATTTT. V and J are TRBV7-2 and TRBJ1-5; a possible D gene is TRBD1 (5 bases). Germline CDR1 SGHTA, CDR2 FQGNSA. This CDR3 region has 15 residues. V gave up 5 bases and J gave up 10 bases, with 21 bases separating them.

A single count supports this clone. In nucleotides, the CDR3 is TGTGCCAGCAGCCTTACCCGGACAGTACAAGAGACCCAGTACTTC. Amino acid sequence: CASSLTRTVQETQYF. The chain carries TRBV7-2 and TRBJ2-5, with a tentative D call TRBD1 (6 bases). The CDR3 consists of 15 residues. From germline, CDR1 is SGHTA and CDR2 FQGNSA. V was trimmed by 5 bases and J by 2 bases, leaving 15 bases between them.

This clone was counted a single time. The V gene is TRBV5-4, the J gene TRBJ2-1; D is possibly TRBD2 (6 bases). In germline, CDR1 is SGHNT, CDR2 YYREEE (reference sequence). This CDR3 is built from 15 residues. The V end lost 0 bases, the J end lost 3 bases, and 10 bases lay between the germline ends. The CDR3 region is CASSLGGGIYNEQFF. CDR3 sequence (DNA): TGTGCCAGCAGCTTGGGCGGCGGGATCTACAATGAGCAGTTCTTC.

The V call is TRBV5-8, the J call TRBJ1-5, with 10 bases identical to TRBD1. Unmatched junction bases numbered 8, after V lost 6 bases and J lost 5 bases. This CDR3 has 15 residues. CDR1 is SGHTS, CDR2 YDEGEE, per germline. This CDR3 reads CASTSGTGAHQPQHF. The CDR3 DNA reads TGTGCCAGCACCTCTGGGACAGGGGCACATCAGCCCCAGCATTTT.

DNA for the CDR3: TGTGCCAGCAGTTTAAGGCTAGCTGACGAGCAGTACTTC. Protein: CASSLRLADEQYF. The rearrangement uses TRBV6-6 and TRBJ2-7, with a tentative D call TRBD2 (5 bases). Between the trimmed V and J ends, which lost 4 bases and 5 bases, there was a span of 12 bases. Germline CDR1 MNHNY, CDR2 SVGAGI (reference sequence). CDR3 length: 13 amino acids.